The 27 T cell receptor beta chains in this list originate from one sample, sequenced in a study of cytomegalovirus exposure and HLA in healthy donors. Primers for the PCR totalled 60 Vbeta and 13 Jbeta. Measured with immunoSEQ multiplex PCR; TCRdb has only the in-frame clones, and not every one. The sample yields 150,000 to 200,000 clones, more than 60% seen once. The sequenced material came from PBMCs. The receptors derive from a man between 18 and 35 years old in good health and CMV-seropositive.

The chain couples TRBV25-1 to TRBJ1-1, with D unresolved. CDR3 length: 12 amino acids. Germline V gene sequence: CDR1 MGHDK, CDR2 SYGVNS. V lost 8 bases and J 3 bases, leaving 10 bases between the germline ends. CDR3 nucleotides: TGTGCCAGCGGACTAGGCGACACTGAAGCTTTCTTT. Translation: CASGLGDTEAFF.

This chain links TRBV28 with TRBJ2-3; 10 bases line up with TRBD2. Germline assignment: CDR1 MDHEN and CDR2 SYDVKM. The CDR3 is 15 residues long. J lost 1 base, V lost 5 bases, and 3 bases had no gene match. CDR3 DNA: TGTGCCAGCAGTCCCACTAGCGGGGGCACAGATACGCAGTATTTT. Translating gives CASSPTSGGTDTQYF. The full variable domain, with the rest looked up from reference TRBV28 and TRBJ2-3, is DVKVTQSSRYLVKRTGEKVFLECVQDMDHENMFWYRQDPGLGLRLIYFSYDVKMKEKGDIPEGYSVSREKKERFSLILESASTNQTSMYLCASSPTSGGTDTQYFGPGTRLTVL.

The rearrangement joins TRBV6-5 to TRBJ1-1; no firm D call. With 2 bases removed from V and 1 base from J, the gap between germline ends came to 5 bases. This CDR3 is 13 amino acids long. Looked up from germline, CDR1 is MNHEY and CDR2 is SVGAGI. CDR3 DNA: TGTGCCAGCAGTTACATCCAGAACACTGAAGCTTTCTTT. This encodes CASSYIQNTEAFF.

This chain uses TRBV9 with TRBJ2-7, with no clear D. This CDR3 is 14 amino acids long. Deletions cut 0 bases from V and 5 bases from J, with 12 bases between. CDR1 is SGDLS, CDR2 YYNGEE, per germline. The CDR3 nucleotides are TGTGCCAGCAGCGTAGATCGTTACGAGGACGAGCAGTACTTC. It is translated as CASSVDRYEDEQYF.

The chain's CDR3 is CASSEKRTSIIYEQYF. Written as DNA, the CDR3 is TGCGCCAGCAGTGAAAAACGGACTAGCATCATCTACGAGCAGTACTTC. The gene calls are TRBV10-1 and TRBJ2-7, with 8 positions matching TRBD2. Germline V lookup: CDR1 WNHNN, CDR2 SYGVQD (reference sequence). The trim removed 3 bases at V and 3 bases at J, leaving 10 bases unmatched. The CDR3 is made up of 16 amino acids.

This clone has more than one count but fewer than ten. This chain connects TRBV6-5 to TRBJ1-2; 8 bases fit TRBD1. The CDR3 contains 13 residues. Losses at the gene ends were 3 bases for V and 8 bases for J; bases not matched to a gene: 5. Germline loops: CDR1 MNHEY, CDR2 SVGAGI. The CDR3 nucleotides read TGTGCCAGCAGTTATCAGGGGGCGGGAGGCTACACCTTC. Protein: CASSYQGAGGYTF.

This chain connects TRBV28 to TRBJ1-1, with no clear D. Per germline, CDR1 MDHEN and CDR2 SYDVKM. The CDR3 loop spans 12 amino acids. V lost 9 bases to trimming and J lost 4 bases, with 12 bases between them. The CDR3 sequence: CASLDSSTEAFF. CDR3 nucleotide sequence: TGTGCCAGTTTAGATAGTAGCACTGAAGCTTTCTTT.

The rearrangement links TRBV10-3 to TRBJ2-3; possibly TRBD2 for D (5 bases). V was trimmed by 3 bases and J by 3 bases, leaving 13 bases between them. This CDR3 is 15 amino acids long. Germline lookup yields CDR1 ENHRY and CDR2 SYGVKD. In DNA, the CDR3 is TGTGCCATCAGTGAACTTGGACTGGAAACAGATACGCAGTATTTT. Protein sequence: CAISELGLETDTQYF.

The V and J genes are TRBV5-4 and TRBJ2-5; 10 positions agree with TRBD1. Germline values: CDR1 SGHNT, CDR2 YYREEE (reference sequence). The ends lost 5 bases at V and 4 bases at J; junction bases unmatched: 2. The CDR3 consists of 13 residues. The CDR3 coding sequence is TGTGCCAGCAGGACAGGGGGCGTAGAGACCCAGTACTTC. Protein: CASRTGGVETQYF.

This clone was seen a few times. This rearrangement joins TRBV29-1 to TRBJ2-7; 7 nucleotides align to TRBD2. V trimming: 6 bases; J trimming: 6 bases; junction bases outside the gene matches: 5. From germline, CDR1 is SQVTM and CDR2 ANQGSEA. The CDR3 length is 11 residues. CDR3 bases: TGCAGCGTGGGGGGGGGTGCCGAGCAGTACTTC. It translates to CSVGGGAEQYF.

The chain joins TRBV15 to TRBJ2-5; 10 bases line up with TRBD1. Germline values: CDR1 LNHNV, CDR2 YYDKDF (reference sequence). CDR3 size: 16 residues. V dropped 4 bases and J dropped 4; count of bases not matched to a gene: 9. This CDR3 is CATSTYDRGRGETQYF. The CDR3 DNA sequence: TGTGCCACCAGCACTTATGACAGGGGGCGAGGAGAGACCCAGTACTTC.

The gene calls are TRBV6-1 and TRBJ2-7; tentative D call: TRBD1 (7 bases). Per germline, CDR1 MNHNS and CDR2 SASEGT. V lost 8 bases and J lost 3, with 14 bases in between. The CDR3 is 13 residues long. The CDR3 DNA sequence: TGTGCCAGCGGGCGGGACAGCAACTACGAGCAGTACTTC. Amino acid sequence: CASGRDSNYEQYF.

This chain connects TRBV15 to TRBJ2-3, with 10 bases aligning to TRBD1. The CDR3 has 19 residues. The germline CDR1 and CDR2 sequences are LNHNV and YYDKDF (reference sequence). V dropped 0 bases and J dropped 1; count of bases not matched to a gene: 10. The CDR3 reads CATSRENTPTGGGTDTQYF. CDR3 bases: TGTGCCACCAGCAGAGAAAATACCCCGACAGGGGGCGGCACAGATACGCAGTATTTT. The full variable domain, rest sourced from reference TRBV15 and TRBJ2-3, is DAMVIQNPRYQVTQFGKPVTLSCSQTLNHNVMYWYQQKSSQAPKLLFHYYDKDFNNEADTPDNFQSRRPNTSFCFLDIRSPGLGDTAMYLCATSRENTPTGGGTDTQYFGPGTRLTVL.

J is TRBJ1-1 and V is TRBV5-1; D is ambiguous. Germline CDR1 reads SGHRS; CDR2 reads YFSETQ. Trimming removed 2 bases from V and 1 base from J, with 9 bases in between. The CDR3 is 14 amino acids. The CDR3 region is CASSFGSQNTEAFF. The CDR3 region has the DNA TGCGCCAGCAGCTTTGGCTCCCAGAACACTGAAGCTTTCTTT.

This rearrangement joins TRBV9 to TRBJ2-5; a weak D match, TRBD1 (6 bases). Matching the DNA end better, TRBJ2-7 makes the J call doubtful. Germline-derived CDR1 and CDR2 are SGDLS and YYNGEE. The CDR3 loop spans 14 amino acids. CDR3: CASSVSQGPYEQYF. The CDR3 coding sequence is TGTGCCAGCAGCGTAAGTCAGGGGCCCTACGAGCAGTACTTC.

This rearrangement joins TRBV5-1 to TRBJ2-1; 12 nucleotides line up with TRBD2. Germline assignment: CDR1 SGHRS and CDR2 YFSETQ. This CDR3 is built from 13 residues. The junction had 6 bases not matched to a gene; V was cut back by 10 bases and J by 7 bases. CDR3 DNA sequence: TGCGCCGGATCTAGCGGGAGGGGTAATGAGCAGTTCTTC. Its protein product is CAGSSGRGNEQFF.

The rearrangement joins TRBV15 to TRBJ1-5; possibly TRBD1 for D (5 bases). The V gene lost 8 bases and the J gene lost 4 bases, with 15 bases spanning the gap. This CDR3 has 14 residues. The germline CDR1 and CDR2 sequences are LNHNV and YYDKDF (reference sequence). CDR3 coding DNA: TGTGCCACCGCTCAGGACCGGGGGAATCAGCCCCAGCATTTT. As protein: CATAQDRGNQPQHF.

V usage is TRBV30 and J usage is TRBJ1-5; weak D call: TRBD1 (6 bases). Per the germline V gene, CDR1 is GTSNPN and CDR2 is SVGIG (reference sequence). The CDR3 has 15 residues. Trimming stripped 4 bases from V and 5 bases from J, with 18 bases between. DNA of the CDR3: TGTGCCTGGATCCCAAAGACAGGCCTCGATCAGCCCCAGCATTTT. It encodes CAWIPKTGLDQPQHF.

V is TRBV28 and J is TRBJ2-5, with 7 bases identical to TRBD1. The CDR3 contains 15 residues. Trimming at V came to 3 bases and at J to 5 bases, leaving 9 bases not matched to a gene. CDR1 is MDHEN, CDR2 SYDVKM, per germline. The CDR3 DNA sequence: TGTGCCAGCAGTTTGGGGACAGCTTCGGGGGAGACCCAGTACTTC. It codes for CASSLGTASGETQYF.

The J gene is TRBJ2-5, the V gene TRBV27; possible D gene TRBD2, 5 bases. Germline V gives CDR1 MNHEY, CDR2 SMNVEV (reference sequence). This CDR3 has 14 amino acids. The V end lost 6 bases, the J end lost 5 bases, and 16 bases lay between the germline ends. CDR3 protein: CASRPRAPGETQYF. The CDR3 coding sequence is TGTGCCAGCAGACCCCGGGCCCCGGGGGAGACCCAGTACTTC.

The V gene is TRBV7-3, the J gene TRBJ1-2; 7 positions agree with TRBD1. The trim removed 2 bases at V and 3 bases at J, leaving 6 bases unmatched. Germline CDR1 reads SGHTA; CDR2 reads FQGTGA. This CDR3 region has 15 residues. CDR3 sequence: CASSLAPGTDYGYTF. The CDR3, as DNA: TGTGCCAGCAGCTTAGCCCCCGGGACAGACTATGGCTACACCTTC.

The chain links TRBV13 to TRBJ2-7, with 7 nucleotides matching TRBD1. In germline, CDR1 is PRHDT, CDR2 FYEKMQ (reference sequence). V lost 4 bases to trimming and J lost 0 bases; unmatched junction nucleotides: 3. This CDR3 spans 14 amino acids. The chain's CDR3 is CASSYRGTSYEQYF. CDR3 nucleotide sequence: TGTGCCAGCAGCTACAGGGGTACCTCCTACGAGCAGTACTTC.

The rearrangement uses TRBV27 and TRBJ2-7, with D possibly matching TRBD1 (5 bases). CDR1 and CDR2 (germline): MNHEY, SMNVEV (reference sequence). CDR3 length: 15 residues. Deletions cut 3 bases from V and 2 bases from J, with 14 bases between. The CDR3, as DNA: TGTGCCAGCAGTTTCTTCGTTAGGGGCACCTACGAGCAGTACTTC. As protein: CASSFFVRGTYEQYF.

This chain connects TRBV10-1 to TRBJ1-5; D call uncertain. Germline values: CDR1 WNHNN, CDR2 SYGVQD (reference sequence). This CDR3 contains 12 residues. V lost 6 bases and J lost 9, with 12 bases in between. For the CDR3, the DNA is TGCGCCAGCAGCGAAGCCGGCGGGCCCCAGCATTTT. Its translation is CASSEAGGPQHF.

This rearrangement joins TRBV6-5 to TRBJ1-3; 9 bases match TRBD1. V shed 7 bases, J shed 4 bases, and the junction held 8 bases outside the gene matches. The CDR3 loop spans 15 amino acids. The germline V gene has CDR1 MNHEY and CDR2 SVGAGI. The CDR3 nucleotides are TGTGCCAGCACTTTAAACAGGGGGCACGGAAACACCATATATTTT. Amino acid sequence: CASTLNRGHGNTIYF.

The CDR3: CASSQVSGSAHEQYF. CDR3 sequence (DNA): TGTGCCAGCTCACAGGTTAGCGGGAGTGCTCACGAGCAGTACTTC. The V gene is TRBV18, the J gene TRBJ2-7; 9 bases align to TRBD2. Germline CDR1 KGHSH, CDR2 LQKENI. The junction had 9 bases not matched to a gene; V was cut back by 4 bases and J by 5 bases. This CDR3 has 15 amino acids. Variable domain in full (rest from reference TRBV18 and TRBJ2-7): NAGVMQNPRHLVRRRGQEARLRCSPMKGHSHVYWYRQLPEEGLKFMVYLQKENIIDESGMPKERFSAEFPKEGPSILRIQQVVRGDSAAYFCASSQVSGSAHEQYFGPGTRLTVT.

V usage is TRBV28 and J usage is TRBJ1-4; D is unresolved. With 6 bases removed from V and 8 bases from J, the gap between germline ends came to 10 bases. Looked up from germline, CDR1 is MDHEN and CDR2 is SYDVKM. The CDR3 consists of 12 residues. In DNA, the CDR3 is TGTGCCAGCAGAGAGACTGGAGAAAAACTGTTTTTT. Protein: CASRETGEKLFF.